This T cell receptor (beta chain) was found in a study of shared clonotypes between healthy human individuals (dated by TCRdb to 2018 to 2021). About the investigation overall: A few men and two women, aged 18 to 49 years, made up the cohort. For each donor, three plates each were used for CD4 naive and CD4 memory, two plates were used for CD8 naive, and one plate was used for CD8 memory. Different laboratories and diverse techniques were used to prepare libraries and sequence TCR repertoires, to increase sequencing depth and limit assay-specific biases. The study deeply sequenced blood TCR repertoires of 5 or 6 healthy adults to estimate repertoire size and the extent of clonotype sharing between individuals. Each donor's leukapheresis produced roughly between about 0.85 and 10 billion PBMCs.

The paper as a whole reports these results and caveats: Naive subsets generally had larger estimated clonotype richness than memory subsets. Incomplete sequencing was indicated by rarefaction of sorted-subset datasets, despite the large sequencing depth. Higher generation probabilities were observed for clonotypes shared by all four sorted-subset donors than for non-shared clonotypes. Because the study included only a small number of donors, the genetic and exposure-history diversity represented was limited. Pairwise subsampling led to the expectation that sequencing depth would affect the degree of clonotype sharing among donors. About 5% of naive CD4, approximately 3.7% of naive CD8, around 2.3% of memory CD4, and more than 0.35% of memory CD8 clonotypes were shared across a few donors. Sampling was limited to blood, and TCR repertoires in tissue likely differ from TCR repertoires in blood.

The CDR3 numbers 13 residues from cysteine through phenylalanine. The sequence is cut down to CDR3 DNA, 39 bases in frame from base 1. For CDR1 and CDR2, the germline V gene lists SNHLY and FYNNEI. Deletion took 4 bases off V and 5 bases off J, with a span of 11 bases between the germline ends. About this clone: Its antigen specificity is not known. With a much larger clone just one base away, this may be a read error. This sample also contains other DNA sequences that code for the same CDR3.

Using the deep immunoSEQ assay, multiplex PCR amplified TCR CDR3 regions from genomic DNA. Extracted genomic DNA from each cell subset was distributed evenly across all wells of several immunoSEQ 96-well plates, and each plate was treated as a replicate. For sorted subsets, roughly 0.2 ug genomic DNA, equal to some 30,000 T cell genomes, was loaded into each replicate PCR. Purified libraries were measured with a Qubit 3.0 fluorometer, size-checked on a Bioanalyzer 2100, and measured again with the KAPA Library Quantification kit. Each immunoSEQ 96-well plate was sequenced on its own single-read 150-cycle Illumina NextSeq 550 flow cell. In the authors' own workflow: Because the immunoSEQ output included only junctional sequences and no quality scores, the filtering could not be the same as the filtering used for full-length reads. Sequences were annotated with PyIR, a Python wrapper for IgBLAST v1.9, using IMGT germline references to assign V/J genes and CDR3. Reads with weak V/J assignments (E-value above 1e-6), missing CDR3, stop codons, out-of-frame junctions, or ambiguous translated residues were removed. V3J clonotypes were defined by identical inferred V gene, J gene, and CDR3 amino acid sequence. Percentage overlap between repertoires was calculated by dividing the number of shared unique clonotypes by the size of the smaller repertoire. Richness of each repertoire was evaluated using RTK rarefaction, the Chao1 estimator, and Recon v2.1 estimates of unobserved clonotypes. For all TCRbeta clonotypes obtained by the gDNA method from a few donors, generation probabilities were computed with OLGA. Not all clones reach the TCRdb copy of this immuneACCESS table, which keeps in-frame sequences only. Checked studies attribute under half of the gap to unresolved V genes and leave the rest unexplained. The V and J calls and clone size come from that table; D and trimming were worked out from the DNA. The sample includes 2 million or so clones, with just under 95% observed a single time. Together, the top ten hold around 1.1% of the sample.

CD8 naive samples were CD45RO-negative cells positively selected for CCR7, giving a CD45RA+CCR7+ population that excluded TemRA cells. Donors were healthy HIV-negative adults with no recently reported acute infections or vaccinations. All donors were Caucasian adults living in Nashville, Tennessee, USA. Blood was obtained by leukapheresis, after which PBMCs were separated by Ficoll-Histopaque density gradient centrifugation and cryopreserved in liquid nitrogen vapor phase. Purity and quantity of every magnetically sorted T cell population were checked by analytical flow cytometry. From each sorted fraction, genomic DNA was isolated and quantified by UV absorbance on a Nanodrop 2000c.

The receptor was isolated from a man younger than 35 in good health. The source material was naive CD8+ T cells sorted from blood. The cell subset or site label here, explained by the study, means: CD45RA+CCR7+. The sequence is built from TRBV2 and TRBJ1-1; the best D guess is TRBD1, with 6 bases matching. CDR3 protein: CASSVGGGTEAFF. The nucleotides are TGTGCCAGCAGTGTAGGGGGAGGGACTGAAGCTTTCTTT.